Shown below are 15 T cell receptor beta chains from a single sample sequenced in a study of blood T cell repertoires in COVID-19. TCRdb's copy holds only in-frame clones and misses some; the assay was immunoSEQ multiplex PCR. The sample consists of about 170,000 clones, 80% to 90% of them appearing once. Material: PBMCs or T cells enriched from blood (not recorded which). The receptors stem from a man between 50 and 59 years old who had recovered from COVID-19.

The chain combines TRBV19 with TRBJ2-3, with D possibly matching TRBD1 (6 bases). The V gene lost 2 bases and the J gene lost 2 bases, with 11 bases spanning the gap. The CDR3 spans 15 residues. Germline-derived CDR1 and CDR2 are LNHDA and SQIVND (reference sequence). CDR3 amino acids: CASSIRQGSTDTQYF. Written as DNA, the CDR3 is TGTGCCAGTAGTATAAGGCAGGGGTCCACAGATACGCAGTATTTT. The full variable domain, completed using reference TRBV19 and TRBJ2-3, is DGGITQSPKYLFRKEGQNVTLSCEQNLNHDAMYWYRQDPGQGLRLIYYSQIVNDFQKGDIAEGYSVSREKKESFPLTVTSAQKNPTAFYLCASSIRQGSTDTQYFGPGTRLTVL.

Written as DNA, the CDR3 is TGTGCCAGCAGCAATACAGGGTATACTGAAGCTTTCTTT. Protein product: CASSNTGYTEAFF. J is TRBJ1-1 and V is TRBV9, with D perhaps TRBD1 (6 bases). The CDR3 runs 13 residues. The V gene's germline CDR1 is SGDLS and CDR2 YYNGEE. V dropped 4 bases and J dropped 5 bases, with 12 bases sitting between them.

The chain is built from TRBV3-1 (or the pseudogene TRBV3-2) and TRBJ1-2; D not certain. The CDR3 loop spans 13 amino acids. V lost 4 bases, J lost 0 bases, and 6 bases lay in between. CDR1 and CDR2 from the germline V gene are LGHDT and YNNKEL (reference sequence). The CDR3 reads CASSPAANYGYTF. CDR3 DNA sequence: TGTGCCAGCAGCCCTGCAGCTAACTATGGCTACACCTTC.

Note on this clone: Other DNA variants within this sample encode the same CDR3. CDR3 in amino acids: CASRAGTGNTGELFF. CDR3 bases: TGCGCCAGCAGAGCCGGGACAGGGAACACCGGGGAGCTGTTTTTT. The chain has TRBV5-1 and TRBJ2-2, with 8 bases matching TRBD1. Germline V gene sequence: CDR1 SGHRS, CDR2 YFSETQ. With 5 bases clipped from V and 1 base from J, the junction kept 4 bases outside the gene matches. There are 15 residues in the CDR3. The whole variable domain, filled in from reference TRBV5-1 and TRBJ2-2, reads KAGVTQTPRYLIKTRGQQVTLSCSPISGHRSVSWYQQTPGQGLQFLFEYFSETQRNKGNFPGRFSGRQFSNSRSEMNVSTLELGDSALYLCASRAGTGNTGELFFGEGSRLTVL.

This chain joins TRBV28 and TRBJ2-6, with D hard to call. The V end lost 6 bases, the J end lost 1 base, and 4 bases lay between the germline ends. This CDR3 has 13 amino acids. Germline assignment: CDR1 MDHEN and CDR2 SYDVKM. For the CDR3, the DNA is TGTGCCAGCAGCCAATCTGGGGCCAACGTCCTGACTTTC. This translates into CASSQSGANVLTF.

This rearrangement joins TRBV27 to TRBJ1-5; a possible D gene is TRBD1 (6 bases). Germline lookup yields CDR1 MNHEY and CDR2 SMNVEV (reference sequence). This CDR3 region has 15 residues. V was cut by 2 bases and J by 3 bases, with 11 bases left in between. CDR3 in DNA: TGTGCCAGCAGTTTACGCCAGGGGATCAATCAGCCCCAGCATTTT. Translation gives CASSLRQGINQPQHF.

The chain is built from TRBV6-4 and TRBJ2-1; TRBD1 aligns across 8 bases. Per germline, CDR1 MRHNA and CDR2 SNTAGT. This CDR3 has 17 amino acids. Trimming at V came to 5 bases and at J to 1 base, leaving 10 bases not matched to a gene. CDR3 residues: CASSRTGWEGSYNEQFF. The CDR3 coding sequence is TGTGCCAGCAGTAGGACAGGGTGGGAAGGATCCTACAATGAGCAGTTCTTC.

The chain employs TRBV6-5 and TRBJ2-1; 9 nucleotides line up with TRBD1. CDR3 length equals 14 residues. The germline gives CDR1 MNHEY, CDR2 SVGAGI. V shed 7 bases and J 4 bases; nucleotides not matched to a gene: 5. Written as DNA, the CDR3 is TGTGCCAGCACCCCCGGGACAGGGTACAATGAGCAGTTCTTC. It translates to CASTPGTGYNEQFF.

This clone showed up just a few times. The genes are TRBV10-2 and TRBJ1-1; the match to TRBD1 covers 7 bases. V lost 5 bases, J lost 4 bases, and 7 bases stayed unmatched. Germline CDR1 reads WSHSY; CDR2 reads SAAADI. This CDR3 comprises 14 residues. Here the CDR3 reads CASSRQGFGTEAFF. The CDR3 nucleotides are TGCGCCAGCAGTAGACAGGGTTTCGGCACTGAAGCTTTCTTT.

The chain recombines TRBV6-5 with TRBJ2-1, with 7 bases aligning to TRBD1. This CDR3 has 15 amino acids. Germline-derived CDR1 and CDR2 are MNHEY and SVGAGI. The ends lost 6 bases at V and 5 bases at J; junction bases unmatched: 10. In DNA form, the CDR3 reads TGTGCCAGCAGCCCCGACAGGGTTCCCAACAATGAGCAGTTCTTC. Protein product: CASSPDRVPNNEQFF.

The J gene is TRBJ1-2, the V gene TRBV30; D may be TRBD1 (6 bases). The CDR3 sequence is 13 residues long. V was trimmed by 4 bases and J by 5 bases, leaving 14 bases between them. Germline V gives CDR1 GTSNPN, CDR2 SVGIG (reference sequence). DNA of the CDR3: TGTGCCTGGATTCCGGACAGCGCGTATGGCTACACCTTC. Protein: CAWIPDSAYGYTF. The variable domain in full, completed from reference TRBV30 and TRBJ1-2, reads SQTIHQWPATLVQPVGSPLSLECTVEGTSNPNLYWYRQAAGRGLQLLFYSVGIGQISSEVPQNLSASRPQDRQFILSSKKLLLSDSGFYLCAWIPDSAYGYTFGSGTRLTVV.

The rearrangement joins TRBV5-1 to TRBJ1-1, with 7 nucleotides matching TRBD1. The CDR3 is 15 residues long. V lost 2 bases to trimming and J lost 1 base; unmatched junction nucleotides: 5. Germline V lookup: CDR1 SGHRS, CDR2 YFSETQ. The CDR3 protein is CASSFVQGTNTEAFF. Here the CDR3 DNA reads TGCGCCAGCAGCTTCGTACAGGGGACGAACACTGAAGCTTTCTTT.

This sequence joins TRBV19 and TRBJ2-1, with 15 bases lining up with TRBD2. This CDR3 has 17 amino acids. CDR1 and CDR2 (germline): LNHDA, SQIVND (reference sequence). With 5 bases clipped from V and 4 bases from J, the junction kept 6 bases outside the gene matches. CDR3 amino acids: CASSSGLAGGIYNEQFF. Here the CDR3 DNA reads TGTGCCAGTAGTTCAGGACTAGCGGGGGGGATTTACAATGAGCAGTTCTTC.

The chain uses TRBV5-4 and TRBJ2-5, with D tentatively TRBD2 (6 bases). The CDR3 is made up of 14 amino acids. Trimming removed 4 bases from V and 5 bases from J, with 15 bases in between. Per germline, CDR1 SGHNT and CDR2 YYREEE (reference sequence). For the CDR3, the DNA is TGTGCCAGCAGCCCACCGGGACTGGAGGAGACCCAGTACTTC. Encoded protein: CASSPPGLEETQYF. Using reference TRBV5-4 and TRBJ2-5 for the parts outside the CDR3, the full variable domain is ETGVTQSPTHLIKTRGQQVTLRCSSQSGHNTVSWYQQALGQGPQFIFQYYREEENGRGNFPPRFSGLQFPNYSSELNVNALELDDSALYLCASSPPGLEETQYFGPGTRLLVL.

The chain has TRBV4-1 and TRBJ1-2; D is uncertain. This CDR3 contains 13 residues. V was shortened by 1 base and J by 0 bases, with 3 bases between the two germline ends. Looked up from germline, CDR1 is MGHRA and CDR2 is YSYEKL. This CDR3 reads CASSQGPNYGYTF. In nucleotides, the CDR3 is TGCGCCAGCAGCCAAGGGCCTAACTATGGCTACACCTTC.